One and the same sample provided the 23 T cell receptor beta chains below, sequenced in a study of shared clonotypes between healthy human individuals. The naive CD8 subset, CD45RO-negative cells positively selected for CCR7, excluded terminally differentiated effector memory CD45RA+ cells. Data came from immunoSEQ multiplex PCR; TCRdb stores just in-frame clones and leaves some out. The table has about 2.1 million clones, 80% to 95% seen once. Input material: naive CD8+ T cells from PBMCs. The receptors were sampled from a young man in good health. Some clones in this sample may be carry-over from other donors' samples.

This rearrangement joins TRBV5-5 to TRBJ2-7; 7 nucleotides agree with TRBD2. Germline V gene data show CDR1 as SGHKS and CDR2 as YYEKEE (reference sequence). The CDR3 runs to 15 residues. Germline trimming cut 4 bases from V and 2 bases from J; bases unmatched to any gene: 9. The CDR3 DNA reads TGTGCCAGCAGCCCAGTGGCGGGAGAAGCCTACGAGCAGTACTTC. It translates to CASSPVAGEAYEQYF.

V gene TRBV19 combines with J gene TRBJ2-6; D is possibly TRBD2 (5 bases). The length of the CDR3 is 14 residues. Germline values: CDR1 LNHDA, CDR2 SQIVND (reference sequence). V was cut by 1 base and J by 14 bases, with 15 bases left in between. CDR3 sequence (DNA): TGTGCCAGTAGTATAGTTCGGGATTCTCCAATCCTGACTTTC. This codes for CASSIVRDSPILTF.

The J gene is TRBJ1-2, the V gene TRBV9, with D perhaps TRBD1 (5 bases). This CDR3 spans 13 amino acids. V was cut by 6 bases and J by 3 bases, with 12 bases left in between. From germline, CDR1 is SGDLS and CDR2 YYNGEE. The CDR3 reads CASTQGRDYGYTF. The CDR3 DNA is TGTGCCAGCACCCAGGGTCGCGACTATGGCTACACCTTC.

The chain is built from TRBV5-4 and TRBJ2-7, with TRBD2 as a possible D gene (5 bases). CDR1 is SGHNT, CDR2 YYREEE, per germline (reference sequence). The CDR3 covers 16 residues. V shed 4 bases and J shed 2 bases, with 19 bases lying between them. The CDR3 sequence is CASSPPPGSPAYEQYF. In nucleotides, the CDR3 is TGTGCCAGCAGCCCCCCCCCGGGAAGTCCCGCCTACGAGCAGTACTTC. Complete variable domain (other parts from reference TRBV5-4 and TRBJ2-7): ETGVTQSPTHLIKTRGQQVTLRCSSQSGHNTVSWYQQALGQGPQFIFQYYREEENGRGNFPPRFSGLQFPNYSSELNVNALELDDSALYLCASSPPPGSPAYEQYFGPGTRLTVT.

The chain uses TRBV27 and TRBJ2-6; no clear D. Germline-derived CDR1 and CDR2 are MNHEY and SMNVEV (reference sequence). With 5 bases removed from V and 1 base from J, the gap between germline ends came to 12 bases. The CDR3 loop spans 16 amino acids. The CDR3 sequence: CASSILDPSGANVLTF. Here the CDR3 DNA reads TGTGCCAGCAGTATATTGGACCCGTCTGGGGCCAACGTCCTGACTTTC.

J is TRBJ1-1 and V is TRBV11-2; D is perhaps TRBD1 (6 bases). Germline loops: CDR1 SGHAT, CDR2 FQNNGV. Trimming stripped 5 bases from V and 6 bases from J, with 13 bases between. The CDR3 runs to 13 residues. The CDR3 nucleotides are TGTGCCAGCAGCGTGTACAGGGATCCTGAAGCTTTCTTT. Its protein is CASSVYRDPEAFF.

This sequence joins TRBV27 and TRBJ2-7; 8 positions agree with TRBD1. V gave up 7 bases and J gave up 7 bases; unmatched junction bases: 12. Germline V gene lookup returns CDR1 MNHEY and CDR2 SMNVEV (reference sequence). This CDR3 is built from 14 residues. The CDR3 sequence: CASKWNRGVLEQYF. As DNA, the CDR3 is TGTGCCAGCAAATGGAACAGGGGGGTTTTGGAGCAGTACTTC.

The rearrangement joins TRBV7-2 to TRBJ2-7, with D possibly called TRBD1 or TRBD2 (5 bases each). The CDR3 runs to 14 residues. With 6 bases removed from V and 5 bases from J, the gap between germline ends came to 17 bases. Germline loops: CDR1 SGHTA, CDR2 FQGNSA. CDR3 sequence (DNA): TGTGCCAGCAGAGCAGGATTGGGGACCCACGAGCAGTACTTC. This encodes CASRAGLGTHEQYF.

V and J are TRBV11-2 and TRBJ2-1; 9 bases are shared with TRBD1. CDR1 and CDR2 (germline): SGHAT, FQNNGV. The CDR3 length is 14 residues. With V trimmed by 2 bases and J by 9 bases, 5 bases remained unmatched. The CDR3 DNA is TGTGCCAGCAGCTTAACGGCGACAGGGGGTGAGCAGTTCTTC. It is translated as CASSLTATGGEQFF.

For the CDR3, the DNA is TGTGCCAGCAGCGACTCCCTAGGGACACCGCTCCCATCTAGCGATTCTGAGCAGTTCTTC. The encoded protein is CASSDSLGTPLPSSDSEQFF. The V call is TRBV9, the J call TRBJ2-1, with D perhaps assigned TRBD1 or TRBD2 (6 bases each). Germline CDR1 is SGDLS and CDR2 is YYNGEE. V was trimmed by 3 bases and J by 9 bases, leaving 34 bases between them. The CDR3 spans 20 residues.

V gene TRBV11-2 combines with J gene TRBJ2-1; 10 bases match TRBD1. V trimming: 2 bases; J trimming: 9 bases; junction bases outside the gene matches: 7. CDR3 length: 15 residues. Germline V gene sequence: CDR1 SGHAT, CDR2 FQNNGV. In DNA, the CDR3 is TGTGCCAGCAGCTTAAGCGACAGGGGGCTAGGTGAGCAGTTCTTC. This codes for CASSLSDRGLGEQFF.

J is TRBJ2-1 and V is TRBV15; 13 nucleotides match TRBD2. V shed 5 bases, J shed 10 bases, and the junction held 11 bases outside the gene matches. This CDR3 spans 16 amino acids. The germline CDR1 and CDR2 sequences are LNHNV and YYDKDF (reference sequence). The DNA for the CDR3 is TGTGCCACCAGCCTTAGGACTAGCGGGAGTCTTTGGGAGCAGTTCTTC. This gives the protein CATSLRTSGSLWEQFF.

On this clone itself: The same CDR3 also results from other DNA sequences found in this sample. The chain recombines TRBV19 with TRBJ2-5; no clear D gene. In germline, CDR1 is LNHDA, CDR2 SQIVND (reference sequence). The length of the CDR3 is 13 residues. Between the trimmed V and J ends, which lost 5 bases and 2 bases, there was a span of 9 bases. CDR3 in amino acids: CASSGRLQETQYF. For the CDR3, the DNA is TGTGCCAGTAGTGGACGGTTACAAGAGACCCAGTACTTC.

The chain employs TRBV27 and TRBJ2-3; no reliable D call. V was cut by 6 bases and J by 4 bases, with 20 bases left in between. There are 16 residues in the CDR3. CDR1 and CDR2 (germline): MNHEY, SMNVEV (reference sequence). The CDR3 DNA reads TGTGCCAGCAGCCACACCTTGGTTAAGGGCCCAGATACGCAGTATTTT. Translated, it gives CASSHTLVKGPDTQYF.

V usage is TRBV15 and J usage is TRBJ2-1, with 8 bases fitting TRBD1. The CDR3 has 15 amino acids. V shed 2 bases and J 6 bases; nucleotides not matched to a gene: 6. Germline-derived CDR1 and CDR2 are LNHNV and YYDKDF (reference sequence). CDR3 sequence: CATSRQGAKGNEQFF. In DNA form, the CDR3 reads TGTGCCACCAGCAGACAGGGGGCGAAGGGCAATGAGCAGTTCTTC.

The V call is TRBV2, the J call TRBJ1-3; D remains unclear. This CDR3 region has 13 residues. Germline CDR1 SNHLY, CDR2 FYNNEI. Trimming shortened V by 10 bases and J by 3 bases, and 13 bases separated the two germline ends. The CDR3 region is CATYNGVGNTIYF. The CDR3 DNA follows: TGTGCCACCTACAACGGGGTTGGAAACACCATATATTTT.

This chain joins TRBV7-8 and TRBJ2-3; D is undetermined. Per germline, CDR1 SGHVS and CDR2 FQNEAQ. Trimming cost V 5 bases and J 3 bases, with 12 bases left between them. The CDR3 runs 14 residues. The DNA of the CDR3 is TGTGCCAGCAGCCCCCTTGAAGGGACAGATACGCAGTATTTT. Translating gives CASSPLEGTDTQYF.

The chain joins TRBV7-8 to TRBJ2-7; D is uncertain. V shed 1 base and J shed 5 bases, with 9 bases lying between them. This CDR3 contains 13 residues. Germline lookup yields CDR1 SGHVS and CDR2 FQNEAQ. This CDR3 reads CASSLVGPDEQYF. The DNA of the CDR3 is TGTGCCAGCAGCTTAGTCGGACCAGACGAGCAGTACTTC.

The gene calls are TRBV9 and TRBJ2-7; 7 bases align to TRBD2. This CDR3 is 15 amino acids long. Germline trimming cut 8 bases from V and 2 bases from J; bases unmatched to any gene: 13. CDR1 and CDR2 from the germline V gene are SGDLS and YYNGEE. The CDR3 spells CASSPPSGATYEQYF. DNA of the CDR3: TGTGCCAGTAGCCCCCCTAGCGGAGCTACCTACGAGCAGTACTTC.

In this sample, this clone turned up once. The chain combines TRBV6-6 with TRBJ2-1; D is perhaps TRBD2 (6 bases). CDR3 length: 15 residues. Germline CDR1 is MNHNY and CDR2 is SVGAGI (reference sequence). With 0 bases removed from V and 6 bases from J, the gap between germline ends came to 12 bases. Here the CDR3 DNA reads TGTGCCAGCAGTTACTCTGTGGGAGGTGTCAATGAGCAGTTCTTC. Translating gives CASSYSVGGVNEQFF.

The chain employs TRBV6-1 and TRBJ2-5, with D possibly TRBD1 on 6 matching bases. The CDR3 sequence is 16 residues long. From germline, CDR1 is MNHNS and CDR2 SASEGT. The germline V and J ends were trimmed by 1 base and 3 bases, with 15 bases remaining between them. The CDR3 region is CASSEGTVKTKETQYF. CDR3 DNA sequence: TGTGCCAGCAGTGAAGGGACAGTTAAAACCAAAGAGACCCAGTACTTC.

The CDR3 sequence is CASSLWGGSYEQYF. For the CDR3, the DNA is TGTGCCAGTAGCCTCTGGGGGGGATCCTACGAGCAGTACTTC. The chain has TRBV19 and TRBJ2-7; 7 bases are shared with TRBD2. The J segment lost 1 base and the V segment lost 6 bases, leaving 6 bases of the junction unmatched. This CDR3 contains 14 residues. The V gene's germline CDR1 is LNHDA and CDR2 SQIVND (reference sequence).

Written as DNA, the CDR3 is TGTGCCAGCAGCTACCACAGGGCAGGCACCGGGGAGCTGTTTTTT. This encodes CASSYHRAGTGELFF. The chain has TRBV11-3 and TRBJ2-2, with D possibly being TRBD1 (6 bases). V was clipped by 4 bases and J by 4 bases, with 13 bases between them. Looked up from germline, CDR1 is SGHNT and CDR2 is YENEEA. The CDR3 runs 15 residues.